This entry is about one T cell receptor (beta chain). The germline gives CDR1 SSHAT, CDR2 FNYEAQ (reference sequence). The trim removed 5 bases at V and 6 bases at J, leaving 4 bases unmatched. CDR3 length: 15 residues. The data were taken from a study of blood T cell repertoires in COVID-19. Study-level background: Collection of acute and convalescent COVID-19 samples took place in the United States, Italy and Spain. Nucleic acid was either cDNA or gDNA, and it came from T cells, B-cell-depleted T cells, or PBMCs.

Method: immunoSEQ multiplex PCR; TCRdb's copy keeps in-frame clones and lacks some. The sample holds hundreds of thousands of clones, about 89% seen once. Seattle enrolled patients during active infection and tracked them longitudinally. V is TRBV7-7 and J is TRBJ2-3; 14 nucleotides agree with TRBD2. This receptor was taken from a woman in her forties or fifties with COVID-19, enrolled during active disease. Material: peripheral blood. The CDR3 nucleotides are TGTGCCAGCAGCCGGACTAGCGGGGGGACTGATACGCAGTATTTT. Translated: CASSRTSGGTDTQYF.